This is a list of T cell receptor beta chains from one sample in a study of response to subunit inactivated influenza vaccine. Using its own MiXCR run on the RT-PCR reads, TCRdb lists one record per CDR3 protein. The sample includes 700,000 to 800,000 distinct CDR3 sequences, less than 20% seen only once; the top ten take approximately 10%. Sample: PBMCs from blood, taken more than 4 days after vaccination. The receptors come from a man aged 45-65 years who received an inactivated influenza vaccine. CDR3s include the opening cysteine and the closing phenylalanine or tryptophan. The D gene is left open where the match is weak. Not every row has a clone size; where given, it reads once, few, many or a size class.

V	length	J	D	size	DNA	CDR3
TRBV6-1	16	TRBJ2-3	TRBD1	-	TGTGCCAGCAGTGGATTCGGGACAGGGAGCACAGATACGCAGTATTTT	CASSGFGTGSTDTQYF
TRBV6-1	14	TRBJ2-3	TRBD1	few	TGTGCCAGCGGGGACAGGCTTTACACAGATACGCAGTATTTT	CASGDRLYTDTQYF
TRBV15	13	TRBJ2-3	-	many	TGTGCCACCAGCAGAGCGATTGCAGATACGCAGTATTTT	CATSRAIADTQYF
TRBV6-2/TRBV6-3	13	TRBJ2-2	-	-	TGTGCCAGCAGACTGTCGAGCACCGGGGAGCTGTTTTTT	CASRLSSTGELFF
TRBV2	15	TRBJ2-1	TRBD2	few	TGTGCCAGCTCTGAGACTAGCGGGGGGTACAATAAGCAGTTCTTC	CASSETSGGYNKQFF
TRBV6-5	14	TRBJ1-5	-	-	TGTGCCAGCAGTTACTCCGAGGGTTGGCAGCCCCAGCATTTT	CASSYSEGWQPQHF
TRBV4-2	15	TRBJ2-7	TRBD2	-	TGTGCCAGCAGCCCCTATCTAGCGGGAGGCTACGAGCAGTACTTC	CASSPYLAGGYEQYF
TRBV12-3/TRBV12-4	21	TRBJ1-5	-	few	TGTGCCAGCAGTTTACGGGCCTCAGGGATCGGAGGCGTAATAAGCAATCAGCCCCAGCATTTT	CASSLRASGIGGVISNQPQHF
TRBV20-1	13	TRBJ2-3	-	once	TGCAGTGCTAGTTTAGGGGCCCCAGATACGCAGTATTTT	CSASLGAPDTQYF
TRBV7-6	14	TRBJ2-5	-	-	TGTGCCAGCAGCTTAGCGATAGGGAGAGAGACCCAGTACTTC	CASSLAIGRETQYF
TRBV5-6	18	TRBJ2-3	TRBD2	-	TGTGCCAGCAGCTTCTCAGCGGGAGGACCGACTAGCACAGATACGCAGTATTTT	CASSFSAGGPTSTDTQYF
TRBV3-1	13	TRBJ2-1	TRBD1	-	TGTGCCAGCAGTCCCTTACAGGGGATCGAGCAGTTCTTC	CASSPLQGIEQFF